The following is a T cell receptor (beta chain) sequence with its context. This clonotype was detected only once. Its specific antigen is unknown. Per-nucleotide qualities are absent, and no much larger clonotype sits a single base away. Just one read gives weak support. This specimen comes from a study of CD8 T cells in Susac syndrome (dated by TCRdb to the late 2010s). Notes on the research overall: Repertoire sequencing was used to test whether CD8+ T cell activation and differentiation in Susac syndrome was antigen driven. CD8+ T cell repertoire clonality was compared between some 12 healthy donors, about 14 Susac syndrome patients and roughly 15 multiple sclerosis patients.

Here is what the overall study found, with its caveats: The number of individuals in the TCR sequencing and HLA analysis was recognized as being relatively small.

Peripheral blood CD8+ and CD4+ T cells from healthy donors, Susac syndrome patients and multiple sclerosis patients were profiled by high-throughput TCR beta sequencing. Treatment-naive patients with stable or active relapsing-remitting disease fulfilling revised McDonald criteria were used as multiple sclerosis controls. Bulk CD8+ and CD4+ T cells were purified by magnetic negative isolation, whereas CD8+ TEMRA cells were enriched by FACS. Blood was collected in EDTA tubes and processed within 24 hours, with PBMCs isolated through density gradient centrifugation. PBMCs intended for TCR sequencing were cryopreserved in liquid nitrogen and thawed later in a water bath at 37 degrees C. The sorted or isolated CD4+, CD8+ and CD8+ TEMRA cells had a purity of 90% or higher. The junction shows trimming of 3 bases on V and 5 bases on J, plus 16 bases between the germline ends. The CDR3 has 15 amino acids, counting the end cysteine and phenylalanine. Only the CDR3 portion is preserved as DNA: 45 bases, with reading frame beginning at the first base.

RNA was extracted using the RNeasy kit, and about 0.5 to 1 microgram was reverse transcribed with random hexamers. The immunoSEQ multiplex PCR assay, which covers 54 Vbeta and 13 Jbeta segments, was used to amplify TCR beta CDR3 regions. To correct PCR amplification bias, a synthetic template baseline was used for both primer optimization and computational correction. The paper's processing steps were these. Reads were annotated to V, D and J genes per IMGT and analyzed with immunoSEQ Analyzer, keeping only productive sequences. Clonality was computed as one minus Shannon entropy normalized by log2 of the number of productive unique sequences. For each patient and control, public and private clones were evaluated within the 100 most prevalent clones. Clones were defined as Susac-specific when absent from the healthy and MS cohorts, from approximately 1,100 published viral clones and from other ImmuneACCESS disease sequences. TCRdb redid the processing of the public reads, applying fastp at Q25 and MiXCR, and retained in-frame beta chains. Identical CDR3 proteins give one entry, which carries the most common genes and DNA. These V and J calls derive from TCRdb rather than the authors' analysis. The sample table holds about 73,000 distinct CDR3 sequences, of which about 95% were seen once. Clones ranked in the top ten supply approximately 0.38% of the sample.

The chain is assembled from TRBV12-3 or TRBV12-4 and TRBJ1-2; TRBD1 is a possible D gene, resting on 5 matching bases. This clonotype originated in a human donor with multiple sclerosis. Sequenced input: CD8+ T cells from PBMCs. The DNA reads as follows: TGTGCCAGCAGTTTTGATCTCCAGGGTCGATATGGCTACACCTTC. Its protein is CASSFDLQGRYGYTF.